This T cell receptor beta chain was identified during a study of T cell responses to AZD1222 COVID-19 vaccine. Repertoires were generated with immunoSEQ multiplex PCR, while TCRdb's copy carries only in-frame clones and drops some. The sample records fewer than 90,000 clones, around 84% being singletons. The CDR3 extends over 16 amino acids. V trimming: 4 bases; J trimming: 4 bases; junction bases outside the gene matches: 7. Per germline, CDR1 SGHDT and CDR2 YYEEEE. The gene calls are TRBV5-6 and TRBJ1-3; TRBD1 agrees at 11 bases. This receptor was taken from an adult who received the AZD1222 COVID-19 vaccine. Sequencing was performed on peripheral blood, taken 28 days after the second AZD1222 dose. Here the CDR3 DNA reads TGTGCCAGCAGCACCCCCGGACAGGGGGCAGGAAACACCATATATTTT. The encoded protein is CASSTPGQGAGNTIYF.